This entry describes one TCR beta chain. Its antigen is unidentified. Germline-derived CDR1 and CDR2 are DFQATT and SNEGSKA (reference sequence). The CDR3 contains 13 residues. The data originate from a study of monozygotic twins with inflammatory bowel disease. General observations from the study: No distinction between different T cell subtypes was possible.

TCRdb reprocessed the 5' RACE reads, keeping one entry per CDR3 protein, no DNA. Seen in this sample are approximately 390,000 distinct CDR3 sequences; the ten most common clones hold 2% to 2.5%. The sample was blood. The clonotype was recovered from a human donor with ulcerative colitis or Crohn's disease, or a healthy co-twin of an affected twin (not recorded which). The gene calls are TRBV20-1 and TRBJ2-1. CDR3 sequence reads: CSAMSGRSREQFF.